The 29 T cell receptor beta chains in this list originate from one sample, sequenced in a study of vaccination and CD4 T cells after COVID-19. As to treatment: roughly 11-day PBMC culture with coronavirus spike peptide pools or control peptides (ViraFEST assay). Sequenced with the Oncomine TCR Beta short-read assay was DNA taken from cultured CD4+ T cells. TCRdb reprocessed the PCR reads via MiXCR and lists one record per CDR3 protein. Of about 20,000 distinct CDR3 sequences in the sample, around 55% were seen once. Their specific antigens are unknown. Sequencing input: CD4+ T cells from blood, cultured in vitro. The receptors stem from a human donor who had recovered from COVID-19.

A word on this clonotype: The junction shows a germline mismatch at one end, possibly a read error. The rearrangement joins TRBV30 to TRBJ1-2; possible D gene TRBD1, 5 bases. The CDR3 extends over 15 amino acids. Germline CDR1 GTSNPN, CDR2 SVGIG (reference sequence). CDR3 bases: TGTGCCTGGAGGGCAATCGAGGGGAATAACTATGGCTACGCCTTC. It translates to CAWRAIEGNNYGYAF.

The chain links TRBV11-3 to TRBJ2-7; 12 bases map to TRBD1. The ends lost 7 bases at V and 6 bases at J; junction bases unmatched: 10. The CDR3 has 15 residues. In germline, CDR1 is SGHNT, CDR2 YENEEA. CDR3 DNA sequence: TGTGCCAGCAAGATTGGGACAGGGGGCACAGGCGAGCAGTACTTC. Translation gives CASKIGTGGTGEQYF.

The chain is built from TRBV20-1 and TRBJ2-2; the match to TRBD2 covers 7 bases. V gave up 3 bases and J gave up 0 bases; unmatched junction bases: 4. This CDR3 spans 15 amino acids. Germline CDR1 is DFQATT and CDR2 is SNEGSKA (reference sequence). CDR3 DNA: TGCAGTGCTAGGATTAGCGGGCCGAACACCGGGGAGCTGTTTTTT. This gives the protein CSARISGPNTGELFF.

The chain links TRBV20-1 to TRBJ1-2, with D hard to call. CDR3 length: 12 amino acids. From germline, CDR1 is DFQATT and CDR2 SNEGSKA (reference sequence). Trimming stripped 8 bases from V and 1 base from J, with 11 bases between. The CDR3 DNA reads as TGCAGTAGGAGGTTGGGTAACTATGGCTACACCTTC. Translated, it gives CSRRLGNYGYTF.

This clonotype was counted a few times. The chain employs TRBV7-2 and TRBJ2-3, with D perhaps TRBD2 (6 bases). There are 16 residues in the CDR3. V was trimmed by 2 bases and J by 2 bases, leaving 14 bases between them. Per germline, CDR1 SGHTA and CDR2 FQGNSA. CDR3 nucleotide sequence: TGTGCCAGCAGCTTAATAAGCGGGCCGTTCACAGATACGCAGTATTTT. It encodes CASSLISGPFTDTQYF.

V gene TRBV5-5 combines with J gene TRBJ1-6, with 9 bases lining up with TRBD1. CDR1 and CDR2 (germline): SGHKS, YYEKEE (reference sequence). V shed 0 bases, J shed 6 bases, and the junction held 1 base outside the gene matches. This CDR3 has 15 residues. CDR3 protein: CASSLGGQGNSPLHF. CDR3 coding DNA: TGTGCCAGCAGCTTGGGGGGACAGGGTAATTCACCCCTCCACTTT.

V gene TRBV28 combines with J gene TRBJ1-2; TRBD1 matches at 11 bases. The CDR3 is made up of 14 amino acids. Germline CDR1 and CDR2: MDHEN and SYDVKM. V shed 5 bases, J shed 6 bases, and the junction held 5 bases outside the gene matches. CDR3: CASSIGTGGHGYTF. The CDR3, as DNA: TGTGCCAGCAGTATCGGGACAGGGGGACATGGCTACACCTTC.

V usage is TRBV20-1 and J usage is TRBJ1-2; the D gene is possibly TRBD1 (6 bases). CDR3 length: 15 residues. Trimming removed 4 bases from V and 7 bases from J, with 22 bases in between. The germline CDR1 and CDR2 sequences are DFQATT and SNEGSKA (reference sequence). CDR3 in DNA: TGCAGTGCTAAGCAGGACAGATCCTCCTCGCGTGGCTACACCTTC. Translating gives CSAKQDRSSSRGYTF.

This clonotype was observed a handful of times. This rearrangement joins TRBV20-1 to TRBJ1-6; no firm D call. Between the trimmed V and J ends, which lost 0 bases and 0 bases, there was a span of 12 bases. The germline gives CDR1 DFQATT, CDR2 SNEGSKA (reference sequence). This CDR3 region has 17 residues. The DNA for the CDR3 is TGCAGTGCTAGAGACGAAAGTAGGAGCTCCTATAATTCACCCCTCCACTTT. Translating it yields CSARDESRSSYNSPLHF.

This clonotype has only a few counts. The CDR3 DNA follows: TGTGCCTGGAGTGAGGACCTATTCTACACCTTC. Translating it yields CAWSEDLFYTF. The J gene is TRBJ1-2, the V gene TRBV30, with D hard to call. The ends were cut back, 1 base at V and 10 bases at J, with 10 bases in the middle. The CDR3 runs 11 residues. Germline V gene lookup returns CDR1 GTSNPN and CDR2 SVGIG (reference sequence).

The J gene is TRBJ1-5, the V gene TRBV2, with TRBD1 matching over 8 bases. J lost 6 bases, V lost 5 bases, and 3 bases had no gene match. Germline V gene data show CDR1 as SNHLY and CDR2 as FYNNEI. The CDR3 consists of 13 residues. CDR3 nucleotide sequence: TGTGCCAGCAGTTCAGGGGGCAGTCAGCCCCAGCATTTT. This sequence encodes CASSSGGSQPQHF.

This rearrangement joins TRBV28 to TRBJ2-7, with D perhaps given as TRBD1 or TRBD2 (5 bases each). This CDR3 has 16 residues. The germline V gene has CDR1 MDHEN and CDR2 SYDVKM. Trimming cost V 7 bases and J 3 bases, with 22 bases left between them. In nucleotides, the CDR3 is TGTGCCAGCACCGCGGTGGGGCCCGGGGATAACTACGAGCAGTACTTC. Amino acids: CASTAVGPGDNYEQYF.

The chain recombines TRBV6-1 with TRBJ1-5; D is perhaps TRBD1 (6 bases). Per the germline V gene, CDR1 is MNHNS and CDR2 is SASEGT. V lost 3 bases and J lost 4, with 7 bases in between. This CDR3 spans 13 amino acids. This chain's CDR3 is CASSDRGNQPQHF. DNA of the CDR3: TGTGCCAGCAGTGACAGGGGTAATCAGCCCCAGCATTTT.

V and J are TRBV9 and TRBJ1-1; no reliable D call. The CDR3 sequence is 14 residues long. Germline V gene lookup returns CDR1 SGDLS and CDR2 YYNGEE. The ends were cut back, 0 bases at V and 3 bases at J, with 9 bases in the middle. The CDR3 is CASSVDRSDTEAFF. CDR3 sequence (DNA): TGTGCCAGCAGCGTAGATCGGTCGGACACTGAAGCTTTCTTT.

This clonotype has more than one count but fewer than ten. The chain couples TRBV27 to TRBJ1-5; 7 nucleotides align to TRBD1. CDR1 and CDR2 from the germline V gene are MNHEY and SMNVEV (reference sequence). J gave up 3 bases and V 2 bases, and 4 bases lay outside the gene matches. There are 15 residues in the CDR3. CDR3 loop: CASSLTQGINQPQHF. The DNA of the CDR3 is TGTGCCAGCAGTTTAACACAGGGGATCAATCAGCCCCAGCATTTT.

This rearrangement joins TRBV7-8 to TRBJ1-5; unclear D gene. Germline CDR1 reads SGHVS; CDR2 reads FQNEAQ. The CDR3 is 15 amino acids. Trimming shortened V by 4 bases and J by 6 bases, and 16 bases separated the two germline ends. CDR3 loop: CASSSRVSVGQPQHF. The CDR3 DNA reads as TGTGCCAGCAGCTCAAGGGTATCAGTTGGTCAGCCCCAGCATTTT.

The rearrangement joins TRBV19 to TRBJ2-5; D possibly corresponds to TRBD2 (6 bases). Germline V gene data show CDR1 as LNHDA and CDR2 as SQIVND (reference sequence). V lost 4 bases and J lost 6, with 12 bases in between. CDR3 length: 13 amino acids. CDR3 region: CASSTGTGQTQYF. CDR3 nucleotide sequence: TGTGCCAGTAGTACCGGGACTGGCCAGACCCAGTACTTC.

The gene calls are TRBV20-1 and TRBJ1-2; 8 bases align to TRBD1. The CDR3 is 14 amino acids. In germline, CDR1 is DFQATT, CDR2 SNEGSKA (reference sequence). J was trimmed by 6 bases and V by 0 bases; bases with no gene match: 6. CDR3 nucleotides: TGCAGTGCTAGAGATCAGACAGGGGTGGATGGCTACACCTTC. Protein: CSARDQTGVDGYTF.

The J gene is TRBJ1-2, the V gene TRBV12-3 or TRBV12-4, with 7 positions matching TRBD1. The V and J ends lost 6 bases and 4 bases, in that order; junction bases with no gene match: 5. The CDR3 is 13 residues long. The CDR3 DNA sequence: TGTGCCAGCAGCCGACAGGGCGGCTATGGCTACACCTTC. Translating it yields CASSRQGGYGYTF.

The rearrangement links TRBV5-8 to TRBJ1-3; D gene uncertain. V was clipped by 0 bases and J by 0 bases, with 10 bases between them. The germline V gene has CDR1 SGHTS and CDR2 YDEGEE. This CDR3 is 16 amino acids long. The CDR3 spells CASSLEDGLSGNTIYF. The CDR3 DNA follows: TGTGCCAGCAGCTTGGAAGACGGCCTCTCTGGAAACACCATATATTTT.

CDR3 sequence: CSAREMARNTEAFF. In nucleotides, the CDR3 is TGCAGTGCTAGAGAGATGGCCAGGAACACTGAAGCTTTCTTT. The rearrangement joins TRBV20-1 to TRBJ1-1, with D uncertain. The CDR3 runs to 14 residues. In germline, CDR1 is DFQATT, CDR2 SNEGSKA (reference sequence). The ends were cut back, 0 bases at V and 1 base at J, with 9 bases in the middle.

This chain connects TRBV5-1 to TRBJ2-7, with 13 bases lining up with TRBD2. The J segment lost 0 bases and the V segment lost 3 bases, leaving 0 bases of the junction unmatched. This CDR3 contains 15 residues. Germline loops: CDR1 SGHRS, CDR2 YFSETQ. The CDR3, as DNA: TGCGCCAGCAGCTGGACTAGCGGGAGCTCCTACGAGCAGTACTTC. It yields the protein CASSWTSGSSYEQYF.

The V gene is TRBV7-9, the J gene TRBJ2-5; TRBD2 aligns across 7 bases. The CDR3 has 14 residues. Germline V gene data show CDR1 as SEHNR and CDR2 as FQNEAQ (reference sequence). V shed 3 bases and J 5 bases; nucleotides not matched to a gene: 6. The CDR3 reads CASSFAGVEETQYF. The CDR3 DNA follows: TGTGCCAGCAGCTTTGCGGGGGTTGAGGAGACCCAGTACTTC. Together with reference TRBV7-9 and TRBJ2-5, the CDR3 gives the full variable domain: DTGVSQNPRHKITKRGQNVTFRCDPISEHNRLYWYRQTLGQGPEFLTYFQNEAQLEKSRLLSDRFSAERPKGSFSTLEIQRTEQGDSAMYLCASSFAGVEETQYFGPGTRLLVL.

This clonotype was seen only once. V is TRBV4-3 and J is TRBJ1-2, with D unclear. Trimming cost V 3 bases and J 4 bases, with 18 bases left between them. Germline V CDR1 and CDR2: LGHNA, YSLEER. This CDR3 is built from 16 residues. CDR3 DNA: TGCGCCAGCAGCCACAATAGGGATCATGAGGCCTATGGCTACACCTTC. This sequence encodes CASSHNRDHEAYGYTF.

The chain joins TRBV27 to TRBJ2-7; D uncertain. Trimming took off 5 bases at V and 5 bases at J, with 19 bases between the two ends. The CDR3 has 15 residues. CDR1 and CDR2 (germline): MNHEY, SMNVEV (reference sequence). The CDR3 loop reads CASSPLSNGLNEQYF. CDR3 nucleotide sequence: TGTGCCAGCAGTCCACTATCAAACGGCCTTAACGAGCAGTACTTC.

V usage is TRBV20-1 and J usage is TRBJ2-3, with 10 nucleotides matching TRBD2. The V and J ends lost 6 bases and 2 bases, in that order; junction bases with no gene match: 8. The germline CDR1 and CDR2 sequences are DFQATT and SNEGSKA (reference sequence). The CDR3 loop spans 15 amino acids. The CDR3 protein is CSATSGARSTDTQYF. CDR3 bases: TGCAGTGCCACTAGCGGGGCACGCTCCACAGATACGCAGTATTTT.

The chain carries TRBV20-1 and TRBJ1-5, with a tentative D call TRBD1 (5 bases). The CDR3 covers 14 residues. The germline V gene has CDR1 DFQATT and CDR2 SNEGSKA (reference sequence). Deletions cut 5 bases from V and 0 bases from J, with 11 bases between. DNA of the CDR3: TGCAGTGCTTTGGACACTTATAGCAATCAGCCCCAGCATTTT. Residues: CSALDTYSNQPQHF.

The chain uses TRBV7-9 and TRBJ1-1; a weak D match, TRBD1 (6 bases). V dropped 5 bases and J dropped 3 bases, with 16 bases sitting between them. Germline values: CDR1 SEHNR, CDR2 FQNEAQ (reference sequence). CDR3 length: 15 residues. CDR3 nucleotide sequence: TGTGCCAGCAGCAGATTTTCGAGGGGGGACACTGAAGCTTTCTTT. Protein: CASSRFSRGDTEAFF.

This sequence joins TRBV6-1 and TRBJ2-5; the D call may be TRBD1 or TRBD2 (6 bases each). V gave up 6 bases and J gave up 4 bases, with 12 bases separating them. CDR3 length: 13 amino acids. Per germline, CDR1 MNHNS and CDR2 SASEGT. CDR3 sequence (DNA): TGTGCCAGCAGAAATGGAGGGGGAGAGACCCAGTACTTC. This sequence encodes CASRNGGGETQYF.